This is a list of T cell receptor beta chains from one sample in a study of T cells in Graves' hyperthyroidism and ophthalmopathy. TCRdb re-derived calls from the multiplex PCR reads in MiXCR, one entry per CDR3 protein. The data show some 600,000 distinct CDR3 sequences, with over 11% seen just once and more than 4.5% held by the top ten. Sequenced sample: blood. The receptors shown here come from a woman aged 25 to 45 with Graves' hyperthyroidism that later progressed to Graves' ophthalmopathy. Both conserved end residues are part of each CDR3. A D gene is named only where the DNA matches it firmly. The size field is filled for only some rows; it gives once, few, many or a size class.

v_call: TRBV28
d_call: -
j_call: TRBJ1-2
clone_size: many
cdr3_nt: TGTGCCAGCAGTTCCTACAAATACTATGGCTACACCTTC
cdr3_aa: CASSSYKYYGYTF

v_call: TRBV27
d_call: -
j_call: TRBJ2-3
clone_size: few
cdr3_nt: TGTGCCAGCAGTTTAGCCTTTGGAGATACGCAGTATTTT
cdr3_aa: CASSLAFGDTQYF

v_call: TRBV4-1
d_call: -
j_call: TRBJ1-1
clone_size: few
cdr3_nt: TGCGCCAGCAGCCGCCAATACCTGGGCCCGCAGGACACTGAAGCTTTCTTT
cdr3_aa: CASSRQYLGPQDTEAFF

v_call: TRBV20-1
d_call: -
j_call: TRBJ2-3
clone_size: many
cdr3_nt: TGCAGTGCTCCTAGGGCAGATACGCAGTATTTT
cdr3_aa: CSAPRADTQYF

v_call: TRBV27
d_call: -
j_call: TRBJ2-1
clone_size: many
cdr3_nt: TGTGCCAGCAGTTTCTTAGAGGCCGGGAATGAGCAGTTCTTC
cdr3_aa: CASSFLEAGNEQFF

v_call: TRBV28
d_call: -
j_call: TRBJ1-1
clone_size: many
cdr3_nt: TGTGCCAGCAGTTTGGGGGCATCCACTGAAGCTTTCTTT
cdr3_aa: CASSLGASTEAFF

v_call: TRBV5-5
d_call: TRBD1
j_call: TRBJ1-1
clone_size: few
cdr3_nt: TGTGCCAGCAGCGCCGGACAGGGGAGTTCTACTGAAGCTTTCTTT
cdr3_aa: CASSAGQGSSTEAFF

v_call: TRBV19
d_call: TRBD1
j_call: TRBJ1-1
clone_size: many
cdr3_nt: TGTGCCAGTAGTGCCCAGACAGGGGGAAACACTGAAGCTTTCTTT
cdr3_aa: CASSAQTGGNTEAFF

v_call: TRBV28
d_call: -
j_call: TRBJ1-3
clone_size: many
cdr3_nt: TGTGCCAGCACCCTGGGTCCTGTGGAGGGAAACACCATATATTTT
cdr3_aa: CASTLGPVEGNTIYF

v_call: TRBV5-6
d_call: TRBD1
j_call: TRBJ1-5
clone_size: -
cdr3_nt: TGTGCCAGCAGCGACTGGACAGGGAACAATCAGCCCCAGCATTTT
cdr3_aa: CASSDWTGNNQPQHF

v_call: TRBV28
d_call: TRBD2
j_call: TRBJ2-5
clone_size: many
cdr3_nt: TGTGCCAGCAGTCTCCCCTGGGGGGGAGGACGGAGCCAAGAGACCCAGTACTTC
cdr3_aa: CASSLPWGGGRSQETQYF

v_call: TRBV9
d_call: TRBD2
j_call: TRBJ2-1
clone_size: many
cdr3_nt: TGTGCCAGCAGCGTAGATTTAGCGGGGGTCAATGAGCAGTTCTTC
cdr3_aa: CASSVDLAGVNEQFF

v_call: TRBV14
d_call: TRBD2
j_call: TRBJ2-2
clone_size: -
cdr3_nt: TGTGCCAGCAGCCAAGACACGGGACTAGCCAACACCGGGGAGCTGTTTTTT
cdr3_aa: CASSQDTGLANTGELFF

v_call: TRBV9
d_call: TRBD1
j_call: TRBJ2-7
clone_size: many
cdr3_nt: TGTGCCAGCAGTCGTGAGGGGGCGGTCTACGAGCAGTACTTC
cdr3_aa: CASSREGAVYEQYF

v_call: TRBV6-2/TRBV6-3
d_call: TRBD2
j_call: TRBJ2-5
clone_size: many
cdr3_nt: TGTGCCAGCAGTCCTTATAGCGGGAGGGCCGAGGAGACCCAGTACTTC
cdr3_aa: CASSPYSGRAEETQYF

v_call: TRBV7-2
d_call: TRBD2
j_call: TRBJ2-1
clone_size: many
cdr3_nt: TGTGCCAGCACCCTAGCGGGAGGTACCGATGAGCAGTTCTTC
cdr3_aa: CASTLAGGTDEQFF

v_call: TRBV7-2
d_call: TRBD1
j_call: TRBJ1-6
clone_size: many
cdr3_nt: TGTGCCAGCAGCTTAGCGGGGACAGGAGGGGGCTCACCCCTCCACTTT
cdr3_aa: CASSLAGTGGGSPLHF

v_call: TRBV12-3/TRBV12-4
d_call: TRBD2
j_call: TRBJ2-3
clone_size: many
cdr3_nt: TGTGCCAGCAGTACAGCGGGAGCCCACACAGATACGCAGTATTTT
cdr3_aa: CASSTAGAHTDTQYF

v_call: TRBV5-1
d_call: TRBD1
j_call: TRBJ1-6
clone_size: few
cdr3_nt: TGCGCCAGCAGCCAAGGGACAGATAATTCACCCCTCCACTTT
cdr3_aa: CASSQGTDNSPLHF

v_call: TRBV2
d_call: TRBD1
j_call: TRBJ2-5
clone_size: many
cdr3_nt: TGTGCCAGCAGTGGCGGGACAGGGCTTTGGGAGACCCAGTACTTC
cdr3_aa: CASSGGTGLWETQYF

v_call: TRBV7-2
d_call: -
j_call: TRBJ2-4
clone_size: -
cdr3_nt: TGTGCCAGCAGCGAGGACAGCGACATTCAGTACTTC
cdr3_aa: CASSEDSDIQYF

v_call: TRBV2
d_call: -
j_call: TRBJ2-7
clone_size: many
cdr3_nt: TGTGCCAGCGCGGACTACGAGCAGTACTTC
cdr3_aa: CASADYEQYF